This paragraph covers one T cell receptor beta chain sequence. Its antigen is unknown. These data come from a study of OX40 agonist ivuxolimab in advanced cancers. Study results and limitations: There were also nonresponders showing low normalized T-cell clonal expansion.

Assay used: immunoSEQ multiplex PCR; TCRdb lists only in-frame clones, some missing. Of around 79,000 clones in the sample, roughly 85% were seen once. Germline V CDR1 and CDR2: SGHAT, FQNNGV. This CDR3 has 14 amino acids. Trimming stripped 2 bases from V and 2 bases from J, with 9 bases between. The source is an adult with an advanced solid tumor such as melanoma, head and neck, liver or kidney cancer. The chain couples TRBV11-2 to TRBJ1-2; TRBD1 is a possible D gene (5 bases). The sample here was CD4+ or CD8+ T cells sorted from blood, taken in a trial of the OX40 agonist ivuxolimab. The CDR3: CASSLQGPNYGYTF. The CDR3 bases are TGTGCCAGCAGCTTACAGGGACCAAACTATGGCTACACCTTC.